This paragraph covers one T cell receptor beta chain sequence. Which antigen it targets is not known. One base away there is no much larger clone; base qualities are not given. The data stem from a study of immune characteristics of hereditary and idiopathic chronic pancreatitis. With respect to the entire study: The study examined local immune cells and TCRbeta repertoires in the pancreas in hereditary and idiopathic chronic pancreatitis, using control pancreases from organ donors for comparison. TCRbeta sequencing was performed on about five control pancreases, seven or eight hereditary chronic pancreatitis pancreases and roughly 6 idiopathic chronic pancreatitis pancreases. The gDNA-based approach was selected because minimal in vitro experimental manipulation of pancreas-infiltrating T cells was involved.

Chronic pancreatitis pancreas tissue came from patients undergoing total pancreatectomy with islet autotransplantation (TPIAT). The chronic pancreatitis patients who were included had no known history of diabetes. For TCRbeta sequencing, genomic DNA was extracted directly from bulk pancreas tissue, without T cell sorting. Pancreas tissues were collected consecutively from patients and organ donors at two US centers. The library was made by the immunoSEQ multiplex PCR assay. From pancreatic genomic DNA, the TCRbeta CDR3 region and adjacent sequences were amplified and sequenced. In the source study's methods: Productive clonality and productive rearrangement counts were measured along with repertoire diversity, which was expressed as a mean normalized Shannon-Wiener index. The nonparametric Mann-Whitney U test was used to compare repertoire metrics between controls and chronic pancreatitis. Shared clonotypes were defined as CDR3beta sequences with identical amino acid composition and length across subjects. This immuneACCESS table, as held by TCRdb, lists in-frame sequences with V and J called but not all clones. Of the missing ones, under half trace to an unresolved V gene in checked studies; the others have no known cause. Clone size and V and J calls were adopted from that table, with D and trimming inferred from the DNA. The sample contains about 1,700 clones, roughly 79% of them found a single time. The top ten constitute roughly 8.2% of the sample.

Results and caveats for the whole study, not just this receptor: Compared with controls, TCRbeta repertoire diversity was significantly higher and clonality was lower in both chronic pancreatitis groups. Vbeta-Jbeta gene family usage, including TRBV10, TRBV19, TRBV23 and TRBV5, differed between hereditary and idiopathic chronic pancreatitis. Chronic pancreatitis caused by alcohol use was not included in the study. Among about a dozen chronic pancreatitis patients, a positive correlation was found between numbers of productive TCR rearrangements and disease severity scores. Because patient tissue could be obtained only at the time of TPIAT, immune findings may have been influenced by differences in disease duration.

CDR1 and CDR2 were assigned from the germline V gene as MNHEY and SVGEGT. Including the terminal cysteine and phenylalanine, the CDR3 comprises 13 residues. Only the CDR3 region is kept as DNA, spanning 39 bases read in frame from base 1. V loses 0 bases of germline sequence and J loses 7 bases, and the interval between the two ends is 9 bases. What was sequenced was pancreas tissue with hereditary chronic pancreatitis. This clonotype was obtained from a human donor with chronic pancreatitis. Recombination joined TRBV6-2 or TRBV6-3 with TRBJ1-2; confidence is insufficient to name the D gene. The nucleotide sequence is TGTGCCAGCAGTTACTCCGGGCCGGCTGGCTACACCTTC. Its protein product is CASSYSGPAGYTF.